One sample yielded the 8 T cell receptor beta chains listed below, sequenced in a study of shared clonotypes between healthy human individuals. Repertoires were generated with immunoSEQ multiplex PCR, while TCRdb's copy carries only in-frame clones and drops some. Altogether 850,000 to 1,200,000 clones are present, roughly 80% being singletons, with the ten largest covering roughly 1.4%. The specimen was memory CD4+ T cells sorted from blood. Subset denoted: CD45RA-negative fraction. The receptors come from a man aged 18 to 30 in good health.

The V and J genes are TRBV6-6 and TRBJ1-1; 8 nucleotides agree with TRBD1. Germline CDR1 and CDR2: MNHNY and SVGAGI (reference sequence). Germline trimming cut 2 bases from V and 1 base from J; bases unmatched to any gene: 6. CDR3 length equals 16 residues. CDR3 loop: CASSYMQGAPNTEAFF. Written as DNA, the CDR3 is TGTGCCAGCAGTTACATGCAGGGGGCCCCGAACACTGAAGCTTTCTTT.

The chain uses TRBV7-4 and TRBJ1-3; possibly TRBD1 for D (6 bases). Trimming took off 1 base at V and 1 base at J, with 11 bases between the two ends. The CDR3 extends over 16 amino acids. Germline V lookup: CDR1 SGHVT, CDR2 SQSDAQ. CDR3 coding DNA: TGTGCCAGCAGCTTAGTTACAGGGAAGTCTGGAAACACCATATATTTT. It is translated as CASSLVTGKSGNTIYF.

The CDR3 DNA follows: TGTGCCACCTCCAGCGAAATGAACACTGAAGCTTTCTTT. It is translated as CATSSEMNTEAFF. The chain combines TRBV2 with TRBJ1-1; D is unresolved. Per the germline V gene, CDR1 is SNHLY and CDR2 is FYNNEI. CDR3 length: 13 amino acids. Deletions cut 10 bases from V and 0 bases from J, with 12 bases between.

The V gene is TRBV5-4, the J gene TRBJ2-2; 11 bases fit TRBD2. Trimming cost V 3 bases and J 0 bases; bases outside gene matches: 4. CDR1 and CDR2 (germline): SGHNT, YYREEE (reference sequence). CDR3 length equals 17 residues. This chain's CDR3 is CASSSLAGGTNTGELFF. CDR3 nucleotide sequence: TGTGCCAGCAGCTCCTTAGCGGGGGGGACGAACACCGGGGAGCTGTTTTTT.

The rearrangement joins TRBV7-9 to TRBJ2-6, with D perhaps matching TRBD1 or TRBD2 (5 bases each). Germline V gene sequence: CDR1 SEHNR, CDR2 FQNEAQ (reference sequence). CDR3 length: 19 amino acids. The V gene lost 5 bases and the J gene lost 0 bases, with 20 bases spanning the gap. The CDR3 DNA reads TGTGCCAGCAGCAAAGAACCGGGACGGGATAACTCTGGGGCCAACGTCCTGACTTTC. It encodes CASSKEPGRDNSGANVLTF.

V gene TRBV6-5 combines with J gene TRBJ1-6; possibly TRBD1 for D (5 bases). In germline, CDR1 is MNHEY, CDR2 SVGAGI. The V and J ends lost 0 bases and 10 bases respectively, with 13 bases between them. The CDR3 consists of 15 residues. The CDR3 loop is CASSYSGGFGSPLHF. DNA of the CDR3: TGTGCCAGCAGTTACTCGGGGGGGTTCGGGTCACCCCTCCACTTT.

The chain is built from TRBV30 and TRBJ2-7, with D tentatively TRBD1 (6 bases). Germline values: CDR1 GTSNPN, CDR2 SVGIG (reference sequence). Trimming left V 3 bases short and J 9 bases short, with 21 bases between. CDR3 length equals 14 residues. In DNA form, the CDR3 reads TGTGCCTGGAGCCGAACCACAGGGTTTTTCGCGCAGTACTTC. Translating it yields CAWSRTTGFFAQYF. Complete variable domain (other parts from reference TRBV30 and TRBJ2-7): SQTIHQWPATLVQPVGSPLSLECTVEGTSNPNLYWYRQAAGRGLQLLFYSVGIGQISSEVPQNLSASRPQDRQFILSSKKLLLSDSGFYLCAWSRTTGFFAQYFGPGTRLTVT.

This chain links TRBV11-2 with TRBJ2-4; 16 bases line up with TRBD2. Germline lookup yields CDR1 SGHAT and CDR2 FQNNGV. The CDR3 has 17 residues. Trimming cost V 1 base and J 10 bases; bases outside gene matches: 7. CDR3 region: CASSLGSGTSGREIQYF. Here the CDR3 DNA reads TGTGCCAGCAGCTTAGGATCCGGGACTAGCGGGAGGGAAATTCAGTACTTC.